The clone carrying this TCR beta chain is a singleton in its sample. The data originate from a study of T cell responses to AZD1222 COVID-19 vaccine. TCRdb keeps only in-frame clones here, not all; method: immunoSEQ multiplex PCR. The sample records 120,000 or so clones, over 75% being singletons. The V and J ends lost 3 bases and 5 bases respectively, with 10 bases between them. This CDR3 spans 13 amino acids. In germline, CDR1 is MNHEY, CDR2 SMNVEV (reference sequence). The sequenced sample was peripheral blood, obtained on day 0 of MenACWY control vaccination. The receptor was derived from an adult in good health. The V call is TRBV27, the J call TRBJ1-1; unclear D gene. CDR3 in amino acids: CASSLLGETEAFF. The CDR3 bases are TGTGCCAGCAGTTTGTTGGGCGAAACTGAAGCTTTCTTT.